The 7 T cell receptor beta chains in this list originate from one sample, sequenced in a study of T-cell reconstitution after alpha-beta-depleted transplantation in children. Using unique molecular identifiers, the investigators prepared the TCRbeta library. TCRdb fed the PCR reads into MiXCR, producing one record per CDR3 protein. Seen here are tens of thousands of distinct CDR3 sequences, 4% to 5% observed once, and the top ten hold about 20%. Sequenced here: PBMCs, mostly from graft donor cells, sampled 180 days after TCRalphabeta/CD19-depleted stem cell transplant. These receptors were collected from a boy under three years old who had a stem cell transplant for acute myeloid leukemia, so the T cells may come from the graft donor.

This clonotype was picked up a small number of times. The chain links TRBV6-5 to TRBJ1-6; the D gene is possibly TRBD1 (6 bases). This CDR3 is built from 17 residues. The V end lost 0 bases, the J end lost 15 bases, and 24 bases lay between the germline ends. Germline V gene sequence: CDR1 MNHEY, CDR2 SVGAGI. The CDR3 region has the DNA TGTGCCAGCAGTTACTCTCGTCGCCCCCCCTCAGGGGAGGGCCTCCACTTT. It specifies CASSYSRRPPSGEGLHF.

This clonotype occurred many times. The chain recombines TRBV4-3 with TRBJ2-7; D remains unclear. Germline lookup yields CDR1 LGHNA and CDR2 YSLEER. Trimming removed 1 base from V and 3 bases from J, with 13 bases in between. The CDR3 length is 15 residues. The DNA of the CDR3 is TGCGCCAGCAGCCAAGTAGGGCGGCCCATCTACGAGCAGTACTTC. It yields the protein CASSQVGRPIYEQYF.

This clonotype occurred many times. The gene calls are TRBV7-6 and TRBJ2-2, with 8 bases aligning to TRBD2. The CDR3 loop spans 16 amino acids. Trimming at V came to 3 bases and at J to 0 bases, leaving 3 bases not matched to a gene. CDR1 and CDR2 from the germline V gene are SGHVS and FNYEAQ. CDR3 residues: CASSFLAGSNTGELFF. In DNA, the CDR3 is TGTGCCAGCAGCTTCTTAGCGGGGTCGAACACCGGGGAGCTGTTTTTT.

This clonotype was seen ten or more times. The CDR3: CAWSVEEPGELFF. The CDR3 DNA is TGTGCCTGGAGTGTGGAAGAACCCGGGGAGCTGTTTTTT. The V call is TRBV30, the J call TRBJ2-2; D call uncertain. V lost 0 bases and J lost 6, with 8 bases in between. Per the germline V gene, CDR1 is GTSNPN and CDR2 is SVGIG (reference sequence). CDR3 size: 13 residues.

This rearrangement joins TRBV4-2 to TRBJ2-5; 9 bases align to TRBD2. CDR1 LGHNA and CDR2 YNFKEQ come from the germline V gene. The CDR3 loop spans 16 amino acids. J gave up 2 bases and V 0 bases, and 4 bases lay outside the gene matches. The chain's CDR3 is CASSQDVAGGQETQYF. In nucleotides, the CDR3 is TGTGCCAGCAGCCAAGATGTGGCGGGGGGGCAAGAGACCCAGTACTTC.

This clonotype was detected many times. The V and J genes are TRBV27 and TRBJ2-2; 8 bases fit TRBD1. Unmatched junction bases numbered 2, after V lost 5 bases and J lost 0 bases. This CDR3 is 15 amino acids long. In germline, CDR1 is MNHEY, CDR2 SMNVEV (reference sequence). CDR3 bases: TGTGCCAGCAGTAGGACAGGGCCGAACACCGGGGAGCTGTTTTTT. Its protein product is CASSRTGPNTGELFF.

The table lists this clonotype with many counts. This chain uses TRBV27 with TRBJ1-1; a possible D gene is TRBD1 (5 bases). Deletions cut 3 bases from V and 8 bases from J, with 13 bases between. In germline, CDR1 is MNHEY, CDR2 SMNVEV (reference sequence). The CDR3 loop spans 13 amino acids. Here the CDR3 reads CASSLVGEREAFF. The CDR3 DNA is TGTGCCAGCAGTTTGGTGGGGGAAAGGGAAGCTTTCTTT.